The clone carrying this TCR beta chain has ten or more counts. The data derive from a study of T-cell reconstitution after alpha-beta-depleted transplantation in children. Germline CDR1 reads MNHEY; CDR2 reads SVGEGT. Trimming cost V 2 bases and J 10 bases, with 6 bases left between them. This CDR3 has 12 amino acids. A library of TCRbeta sequences, prepared with unique molecular identifiers, was generated. Each CDR3 protein gets one entry after TCRdb re-called the PCR reads with MiXCR. The sample consists of about 300,000 distinct CDR3 sequences, around 10% of them appearing once. The receptor's source is a boy under two years old with acute myeloid leukemia, due to receive a stem cell transplant. The sample was PBMCs, taken before TCRalphabeta/CD19-depleted stem cell transplant. The chain uses TRBV6-2 or TRBV6-3 and TRBJ1-6; D is unresolved. CDR3 residues: CASSYRESPLHF. The CDR3 DNA reads TGTGCCAGCAGTTACAGGGAGTCACCCCTCCACTTT.